These 18 T cell receptor beta chains were sequenced from one sample in a study of cytomegalovirus exposure and HLA in healthy donors. PCR primers comprised 60 Vbeta and 13 Jbeta primers. Here immunoSEQ multiplex PCR was the method, and the copy in TCRdb shows in-frame clones only, minus some. This table holds around 130,000 clones, over 75% found once. The sample comprised PBMCs. These TCRs come from a man aged 18 to 29 in good health and CMV-seropositive.

The chain has TRBV11-2 and TRBJ2-3; no clear D gene. The CDR3 length is 16 residues. Germline-derived CDR1 and CDR2 are SGHAT and FQNNGV. V lost 5 bases to trimming and J lost 2 bases, with 17 bases between them. The CDR3 DNA follows: TGTGCCAGCAGCCCCGACTGGTTTAACCCCACAGATACGCAGTATTTT. It codes for CASSPDWFNPTDTQYF. Filled out from reference TRBV11-2 and TRBJ2-3, the complete variable domain reads EAGVAQSPRYKIIEKRQSVAFWCNPISGHATLYWYQQILGQGPKLLIQFQNNGVVDDSQLPKDRFSAERLKGVDSTLKIQPAKLEDSAVYLCASSPDWFNPTDTQYFGPGTRLTVL.

The chain has TRBV7-9 and TRBJ2-7; 8 positions match TRBD2. This CDR3 contains 13 residues. Germline assignment: CDR1 SEHNR and CDR2 FQNEAQ (reference sequence). DNA of the CDR3: TGTGCAGAGACGTTTCTAGCGGGCTACGAGCAGTACTTC. It is translated as CAETFLAGYEQYF.

The chain has TRBV6-1 and TRBJ2-4, with unresolved D. CDR1 and CDR2 from the germline V gene are MNHNS and SASEGT. This CDR3 is 15 amino acids long. V was cut by 3 bases and J by 2 bases, with 11 bases left in between. The CDR3 bases are TGTGCCAGCAGTGATGCTCTCTGGCCCAAAAACATTCAGTACTTC. It specifies CASSDALWPKNIQYF.

This clone was found a few times. This CDR3 reads CASSAGANTEAFF. The CDR3 region has the DNA TGTGCCAGCAGCGCAGGGGCCAACACTGAAGCTTTCTTT. This chain links TRBV7-8 with TRBJ1-1, with D perhaps matching TRBD1 (6 bases). V was pared by 5 bases and J by 2 bases, with 9 bases between. The V gene's germline CDR1 is SGHVS and CDR2 FQNEAQ. The CDR3 is 13 amino acids.

Here the CDR3 DNA reads TGTGCCAGCAGCTTAGTCGTTAACAGGGGGAAGGACACTGAAGCTTTCTTT. Translated: CASSLVVNRGKDTEAFF. The chain joins TRBV11-2 to TRBJ1-1; 8 nucleotides line up with TRBD1. Germline lookup yields CDR1 SGHAT and CDR2 FQNNGV. The CDR3 length is 17 residues. Trimming at V came to 1 base and at J to 3 bases, leaving 10 bases not matched to a gene.

The chain joins TRBV6-5 to TRBJ2-7; 7 positions match TRBD2. Germline V gives CDR1 MNHEY, CDR2 SVGAGI. The CDR3 contains 13 residues. Germline trimming cut 2 bases from V and 4 bases from J; bases unmatched to any gene: 2. CDR3 sequence: CASSYRTSYEQYF. The DNA of the CDR3 is TGTGCCAGCAGTTACAGGACTAGTTACGAGCAGTACTTC.

Here the CDR3 DNA reads TGTGCCAGCAGCCCCCCTTCCGGGGGGGCGCGGTACGAGCAGTACTTC. It translates to CASSPPSGGARYEQYF. This chain joins TRBV9 and TRBJ2-7; 8 nucleotides align to TRBD2. The CDR3 contains 16 residues. Germline assignment: CDR1 SGDLS and CDR2 YYNGEE. With V trimmed by 4 bases and J by 4 bases, 13 bases remained unmatched.

The gene calls are TRBV6-5 and TRBJ1-1, with TRBD1 identical over 7 bases. Trimming removed 5 bases from V and 7 bases from J; junction bases left unmatched: 10. CDR3 length: 14 amino acids. CDR1 and CDR2 (germline): MNHEY, SVGAGI. The CDR3 region is CASSTRQGTFEAFF. In DNA, the CDR3 is TGTGCCAGCAGTACCAGACAGGGAACCTTTGAAGCTTTCTTT.

The V gene is TRBV9, the J gene TRBJ2-5; TRBD2 matches at 7 bases. The DNA end favors TRBJ2-7, so the J call may be wrong. The CDR3 has 15 residues. Germline loops: CDR1 SGDLS, CDR2 YYNGEE. In DNA form, the CDR3 reads TGTGCCAGCAGCGTAGGAGGGGAGGGTTTGGTCGAGCAGTACTTC. This sequence encodes CASSVGGEGLVEQYF.

The DNA of the CDR3 is TGTGCCAGCAGCCGAAGGGACTTCTACGAGCAGTACTTC. This gives the protein CASSRRDFYEQYF. The rearrangement links TRBV7-9 to TRBJ2-7; maybe TRBD2 (6 bases). Per the germline V gene, CDR1 is SEHNR and CDR2 is FQNEAQ (reference sequence). This CDR3 comprises 13 residues. V lost 5 bases and J lost 3, with 11 bases in between.

This chain connects TRBV5-8 to TRBJ2-1, with 9 positions matching TRBD2. After removal of 6 bases from V and 15 bases from J, the junction contained 16 bases not matched to a gene. Germline V gene lookup returns CDR1 SGHTS and CDR2 YDEGEE. The CDR3 runs 14 residues. The CDR3 region has the DNA TGTGCCAGCACCTTTGGGCTAGCGGGAAGTCCGGGGTTCTTC. It translates to CASTFGLAGSPGFF.

This clone was seen a few times. J is TRBJ2-3 and V is TRBV6-4, with TRBD2 matching over 8 bases. Germline-derived CDR1 and CDR2 are MRHNA and SNTAGT. Losses at the gene ends were 0 bases for V and 1 base for J; bases not matched to a gene: 3. The CDR3 is 16 amino acids. The CDR3 reads CASSDSAAGGTDTQYF. The CDR3 DNA reads TGTGCCAGCAGTGACTCAGCAGCGGGGGGCACAGATACGCAGTATTTT.

V and J are TRBV19 and TRBJ1-2; 7 nucleotides line up with TRBD1. The germline gives CDR1 LNHDA, CDR2 SQIVND (reference sequence). There are 15 residues in the CDR3. Unmatched junction bases numbered 9, after V lost 5 bases and J lost 3 bases. The CDR3 sequence is CASSPLLGTDYGYTF. The CDR3 region has the DNA TGTGCCAGTAGTCCCTTACTGGGGACAGACTATGGCTACACCTTC.

This CDR3 is CASSPRGQGDGYTF. CDR3 nucleotides: TGTGCCAGTAGTCCTCGGGGACAGGGCGATGGCTACACCTTC. The chain employs TRBV19 and TRBJ1-2, with 9 bases matching TRBD1. V lost 5 bases and J lost 6; bases outside the gene matches: 7. Germline values: CDR1 LNHDA, CDR2 SQIVND (reference sequence). This CDR3 is built from 14 residues.

The J gene is TRBJ1-1, the V gene TRBV27; D might be TRBD1 (5 bases). This CDR3 spans 12 amino acids. Trimming removed 10 bases at V and 5 bases at J, with 14 bases between. The germline CDR1 and CDR2 sequences are MNHEY and SMNVEV (reference sequence). The CDR3 loop is CATANRGTEAFF. In nucleotides, the CDR3 is TGTGCCACCGCGAACCGGGGGACTGAAGCTTTCTTT.

This chain links TRBV7-6 with TRBJ2-1; TRBD1 is a possible D gene (7 bases). The length of the CDR3 is 18 residues. Germline V gives CDR1 SGHVS, CDR2 FNYEAQ. The germline V and J ends were trimmed by 0 bases and 9 bases, with 24 bases remaining between them. This CDR3 is CASSLAGQGGAGLFEQFF. CDR3 bases: TGTGCCAGCAGCTTAGCGGGTCAGGGGGGCGCGGGGCTTTTTGAGCAGTTCTTC.

This clone appeared a single time. The chain has TRBV30 and TRBJ1-2; D is unclear. Trimming took off 4 bases at V and 5 bases at J, with 11 bases between the two ends. This CDR3 is 12 amino acids long. CDR1 is GTSNPN, CDR2 SVGIG, per germline (reference sequence). The CDR3 DNA reads as TGTGCCTGGACTTTAGGAGTTTATGGCTACACCTTC. Its protein product is CAWTLGVYGYTF.

CDR3 DNA sequence: TGTGCCAGCAGCTTCATGGGACTCGAGAGCTACGAGCAGTACTTC. The encoded protein is CASSFMGLESYEQYF. This chain links TRBV7-2 with TRBJ2-7; maybe TRBD2 (6 bases). In germline, CDR1 is SGHTA, CDR2 FQGNSA. Trimming shortened V by 3 bases and J by 3 bases, and 15 bases separated the two germline ends. The CDR3 has 15 residues.